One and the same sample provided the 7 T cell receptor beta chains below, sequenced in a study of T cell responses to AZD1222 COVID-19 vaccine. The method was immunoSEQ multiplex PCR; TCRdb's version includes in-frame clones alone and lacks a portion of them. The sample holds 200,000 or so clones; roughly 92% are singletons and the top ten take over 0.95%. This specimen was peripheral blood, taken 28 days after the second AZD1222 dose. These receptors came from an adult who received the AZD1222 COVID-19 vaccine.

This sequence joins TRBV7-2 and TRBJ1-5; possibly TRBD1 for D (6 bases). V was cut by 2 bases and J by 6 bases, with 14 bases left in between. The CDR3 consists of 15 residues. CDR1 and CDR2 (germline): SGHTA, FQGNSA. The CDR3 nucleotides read TGTGCCAGCAGCTTATCGACAGGTTTCGGTCAGCCCCAGCATTTT. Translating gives CASSLSTGFGQPQHF.

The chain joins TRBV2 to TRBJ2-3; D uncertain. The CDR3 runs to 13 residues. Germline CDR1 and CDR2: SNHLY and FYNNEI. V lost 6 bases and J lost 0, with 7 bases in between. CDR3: CASRVTSTDTQYF. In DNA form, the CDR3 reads TGTGCCAGCAGGGTAACTAGCACAGATACGCAGTATTTT.

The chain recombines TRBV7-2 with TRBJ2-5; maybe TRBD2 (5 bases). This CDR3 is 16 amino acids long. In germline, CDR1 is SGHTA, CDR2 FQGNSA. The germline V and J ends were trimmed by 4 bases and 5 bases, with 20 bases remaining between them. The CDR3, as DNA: TGTGCCAGCAGCTCGTATACCGGGTCAGAGCGGGAGACCCAGTACTTC. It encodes CASSSYTGSERETQYF.

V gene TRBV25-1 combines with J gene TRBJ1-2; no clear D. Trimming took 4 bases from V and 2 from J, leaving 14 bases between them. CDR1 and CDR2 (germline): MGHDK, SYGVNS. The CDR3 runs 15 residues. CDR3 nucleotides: TGTGCCAGCAGTGGTGAGTTGAGACCCAACTATGGCTACACCTTC. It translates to CASSGELRPNYGYTF.

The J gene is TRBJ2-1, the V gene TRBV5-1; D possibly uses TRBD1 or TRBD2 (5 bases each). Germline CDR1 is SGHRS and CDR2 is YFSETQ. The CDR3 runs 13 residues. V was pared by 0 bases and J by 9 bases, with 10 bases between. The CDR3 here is CASSLGGAREQFF. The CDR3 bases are TGCGCCAGCAGCTTGGGAGGGGCCCGTGAGCAGTTCTTC.

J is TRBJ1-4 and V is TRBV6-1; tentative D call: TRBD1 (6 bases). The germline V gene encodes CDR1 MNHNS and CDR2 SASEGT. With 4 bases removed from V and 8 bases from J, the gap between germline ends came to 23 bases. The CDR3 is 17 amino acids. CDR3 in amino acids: CASSADRRGARAEKLFF. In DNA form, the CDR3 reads TGTGCCAGCAGTGCCGATCGAAGGGGGGCACGAGCAGAAAAACTGTTTTTT.

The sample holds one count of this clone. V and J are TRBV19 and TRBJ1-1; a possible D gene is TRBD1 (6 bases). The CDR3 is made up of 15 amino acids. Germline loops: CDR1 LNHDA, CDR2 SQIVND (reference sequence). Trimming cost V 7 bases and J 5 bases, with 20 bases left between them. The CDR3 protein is CASTELGAPKTEAFF. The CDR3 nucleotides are TGTGCCAGTACCGAGCTGGGGGCGCCTAAGACTGAAGCTTTCTTT.